Listed below are T cell receptor beta chains from one sample, sequenced in a study of blood T cell repertoires in COVID-19. Clones were read by immunoSEQ multiplex PCR, and TCRdb kept only the in-frame ones, dropping some. Of 54,000 or so clones in the sample, 87% are singletons; the top ten hold about 8.3%. What was sequenced was peripheral blood. The receptors come from a man in his fifties or sixties with active COVID-19. CDR3s include the opening cysteine and the closing phenylalanine or tryptophan. Fields, in order: D gene, V gene, clone size, J gene, CDR3 protein, CDR3 DNA. D genes are given only for firm matches. Clone size, where shown, is once, few, many, or a class for clones that have expanded.

.	TRBV5-8	.	TRBJ2-2	CASSLGQIANTGELFF	TGTGCCAGCAGCTTGGGACAAATCGCGAACACCGGGGAGCTGTTTTTT
.	TRBV29-1	.	TRBJ2-5	CSVVRGGETQYF	TGCAGCGTTGTGAGGGGGGGAGAGACCCAGTACTTC
.	TRBV6-1	.	TRBJ1-2	CASSDRLGGSNYGYTF	TGTGCCAGCAGTGACCGACTTGGTGGCAGCAACTATGGCTACACCTTC
.	TRBV2	.	TRBJ2-7	CASISNAGSSYEQYF	TGTGCCAGCATCTCCAACGCGGGCAGCTCCTACGAGCAGTACTTC
.	TRBV5-1	once	TRBJ2-3	CASSLAGADTQYF	TGCGCCAGCAGCTTGGCCGGGGCAGATACGCAGTATTTT
TRBD2	TRBV5-4	.	TRBJ2-3	CASSLAGGGRPDTQYF	TGTGCCAGCAGCTTGGCGGGGGGGGGCAGGCCAGATACGCAGTATTTT
.	TRBV12-5	.	TRBJ1-6	CASGGTSQGNSPLHF	TGTGCTAGTGGTGGAACAAGTCAGGGTAATTCACCCCTCCACTTT
.	TRBV11-2	.	TRBJ1-6	CASSLMIGSNSPLHF	TGTGCCAGCAGCTTAATGATAGGGAGTAATTCACCCCTCCACTTT
TRBD1	TRBV19	.	TRBJ1-4	CASSWGTAEKLFF	TGTGCCAGTAGTTGGGGGACAGCTGAAAAACTGTTTTTT
.	TRBV4-3	.	TRBJ2-2	CASSQGRSLAGELFF	TGCGCCAGCAGCCAAGGTAGATCTTTGGCCGGGGAGCTGTTTTTT
.	TRBV19	.	TRBJ2-1	CATRSGASYNEQFF	TGTGCCACCCGTAGCGGAGCTTCCTACAATGAGCAGTTCTTC
.	TRBV5-1	.	TRBJ2-6	CASSSSPVSTGNVLTF	TGCGCCAGCAGCTCTTCCCCGGTTTCTACAGGCAACGTCCTGACTTTC
.	TRBV6-5	.	TRBJ1-1	CASSFRRSPNTEAFF	TGTGCCAGCAGTTTCAGAAGGAGTCCGAACACTGAAGCTTTCTTT
TRBD2	TRBV5-1	once	TRBJ2-7	CASSSTGTSQEQYF	TGCGCCAGCAGCTCTACCGGGACTAGCCAGGAGCAGTACTTC
.	TRBV19	.	TRBJ1-5	CASMRGTSNQPQHF	TGTGCCAGTATGAGGGGGACAAGCAATCAGCCCCAGCATTTT
TRBD2	TRBV2	.	TRBJ2-3	CASSVGLANRDTQYF	TGTGCCAGCAGTGTGGGACTAGCAAACAGGGATACGCAGTATTTT
.	TRBV6-2/TRBV6-3	.	TRBJ2-3	CASSLSGGLAGLDTQYF	TGTGCCAGCAGTCTCTCAGGGGGCCTAGCGGGATTGGATACGCAGTATTTT
.	TRBV7-3	.	TRBJ2-1	CASSSLEGRRSYNEQFF	TGTGCCAGCAGCTCCCTTGAGGGCCGCAGATCCTACAATGAGCAGTTCTTC
TRBD1	TRBV6-5	few	TRBJ1-1	CASRGDRRNTEAFF	TGTGCCAGCAGGGGGGACAGGAGGAACACTGAAGCTTTCTTT
.	TRBV18	.	TRBJ1-2	CASSPPGVDGYTF	TGTGCCAGCTCACCACCAGGGGTCGACGGCTACACCTTC